This T cell receptor (beta chain) is drawn from a study of TIL therapy for anti-PD-1-resistant metastatic lung cancer. The libraries were made with immunoSEQ v3. Repertoires were generated with immunoSEQ multiplex PCR, while TCRdb's copy carries only in-frame clones and drops some. This sample has 25,000 to 35,000 clones, with 60% to 80% found just once. Trimming cost V 3 bases and J 4 bases, with 9 bases left between them. Germline V gene lookup returns CDR1 GTSNPN and CDR2 SVGIG (reference sequence). This CDR3 region has 13 residues. Noted time point: pre-treatment sample, taken before nivolumab and TIL therapy.

This receptor was identified in a woman aged 25-80 years with non-small cell lung cancer. The source was blood, collected at baseline. V gene TRBV30 combines with J gene TRBJ2-2; no firm D call. Written as DNA, the CDR3 is TGTGCCTGGAGCATTAAGGGCACCGGGGAGCTGTTTTTT. It yields the protein CAWSIKGTGELFF.